The clone carrying this TCR beta chain was observed a handful of times. This CDR3 contains 14 residues. The V end lost 5 bases, the J end lost 2 bases, and 11 bases lay between the germline ends. Germline CDR1 is MNHEY and CDR2 is SVGAGI. This record comes from a study of T-cell memory formation after mild COVID-19. Study overall: TCR clustering was largely donor specific.

Sample barcodes and UMIs were carried by the TCR alpha and TCR beta cDNA libraries that 5'RACE generated with constant-segment primers. TCRdb analysed the 5' RACE reads with MiXCR anew, one entry per CDR3 protein. The table includes 550,000 to 600,000 distinct CDR3 sequences, roughly 20% detected once. This clonotype was obtained from an adult woman who had mild COVID-19 (a few samples of this study predate the infection). Cell type and time point are not known. The specimen was PBMCs or a T cell subset sorted from them (not recorded which). This chain connects TRBV6-5 to TRBJ2-3, with D uncertain. CDR3: CASSSQDLTDTQYF. DNA for the CDR3: TGTGCCAGCAGTAGCCAGGACCTCACAGATACGCAGTATTTT.